This TCR beta chain was captured by sequencing in a study of T cell responses to AZD1222 COVID-19 vaccine. Study as a whole: Whether given at about 4 or about 12 weeks, second doses were pooled. General study points: Donors skewed white British and female; clonal diversity was possibly underestimated. The reported proportion of spike-specific TCRs targeting unmutated variant regions was nearly half. Of the AZD1222 recipients, only 5 to 7 were seropositive at baseline.

This clone was observed a few times. Its specificity is unknown. Sequenced by immunoSEQ multiplex PCR; TCRdb stores in-frame clones only, minus some. The sample includes about 150,000 clones, 87% of them seen just once. V was pared by 6 bases and J by 8 bases, with 22 bases between. The CDR3 runs 15 residues. Germline CDR1 reads MDHEN; CDR2 reads SYDVKM. The chain recombines TRBV28 with TRBJ1-1; possible D gene TRBD1, 6 bases. This clonotype was sampled from an adult in good health. The sequenced sample was peripheral blood, obtained on day 0 of AZD1222 vaccination. CDR3 in DNA: TGTGCCAGCAGCCGCCCCGGGGAGGGGGTCTGGGAAGCTTTCTTT. Its translation: CASSRPGEGVWEAFF.